The T cell receptor (beta chain) under discussion was sequenced for a study of response to subunit inactivated influenza vaccine. The CDR3 is made up of 14 amino acids. V gave up 7 bases and J gave up 4 bases; unmatched junction bases: 8. Using its own MiXCR run on the RT-PCR reads, TCRdb lists one record per CDR3 protein. The sample gives about 650,000 distinct CDR3 sequences, more than 15% of which show up once; 11% is in the top ten. Notes on this clonotype: Its matching antigen is unknown.

Regarding the study as a whole: Each seasonal influenza vaccination, the authors suggested, recruits few new T cells.

Sequencing used PBMCs from blood, obtained approximately 13 days after vaccination. This clonotype was obtained from a man aged 50-60 years who received an inactivated influenza vaccine. The V gene is TRBV12-3 or TRBV12-4, the J gene TRBJ2-7; 9 nucleotides agree with TRBD1. DNA of the CDR3: TGTGCCAGCACCCGGGACAGGGCGAATTACGAGCAGTACTTC. Encoded protein: CASTRDRANYEQYF.